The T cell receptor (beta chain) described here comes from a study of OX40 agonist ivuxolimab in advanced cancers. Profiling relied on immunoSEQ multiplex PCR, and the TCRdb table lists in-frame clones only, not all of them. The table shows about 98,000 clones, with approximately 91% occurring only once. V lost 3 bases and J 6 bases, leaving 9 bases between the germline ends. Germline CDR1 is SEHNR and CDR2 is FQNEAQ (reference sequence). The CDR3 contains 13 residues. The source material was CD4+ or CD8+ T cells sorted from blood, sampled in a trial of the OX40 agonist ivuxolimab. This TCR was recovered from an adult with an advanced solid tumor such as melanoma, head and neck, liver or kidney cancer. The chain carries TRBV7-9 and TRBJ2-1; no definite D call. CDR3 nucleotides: TGTGCCAGCAGCTTCGGGTTTGCCAATGAGCAGTTCTTC. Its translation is CASSFGFANEQFF.